The next 6 T cell receptor beta chains were all read from a single sample in a study of cytomegalovirus exposure and HLA in healthy donors (dated by TCRdb to about 2017). The library was obtained by the immunoSEQ multiplex PCR assay. The multiplex PCR relied on a mix of 60 forward primers for TCR Vbeta segments and 13 reverse primers for TCR Jbeta segments. TCRdb took this table from immuneACCESS and kept in-frame rearrangements with V and J called. Such tables lack part of the clones; where checked against another copy, unresolved V genes explain under half of the gap, and the rest is unexplained. The sample contains a few hundred thousand clones, roughly four fifths of them found a single time. Around 8.6% of the sample is in the top ten clones. Sequenced material: PBMCs. The receptors here all came from a woman aged 60-70 years in good health and CMV-seropositive.

This clone has more than one count but fewer than ten. This rearrangement joins TRBV7-3 to TRBJ1-1; 7 bases align to TRBD1. V trimming: 0 bases; J trimming: 4 bases; junction bases outside the gene matches: 5. Germline V gene sequence: CDR1 SGHTA, CDR2 FQGTGA. The length of the CDR3 is 15 residues. The DNA of the CDR3 is TGTGCCAGCAGCTTAACCGACAGGGTGGGCACTGAAGCTTTCTTT. Translation gives CASSLTDRVGTEAFF.

The CDR3 sequence: CASSGPLGPYEQYF. DNA for the CDR3: TGCGCCAGCAGCGGACCGCTGGGGCCCTACGAGCAGTACTTC. This chain connects TRBV5-1 to TRBJ2-7, with D tentatively TRBD1 (5 bases). V lost 4 bases to trimming and J lost 2 bases, with 13 bases between them. The CDR3 totals 14 residues. Germline V gene lookup returns CDR1 SGHRS and CDR2 YFSETQ.

The chain employs TRBV4-1 and TRBJ1-1, with TRBD1 as a possible D gene (6 bases). The CDR3 extends over 15 amino acids. V lost 3 bases and J lost 0, with 11 bases in between. CDR1 is MGHRA, CDR2 YSYEKL, per germline. The CDR3 coding sequence is TGCGCCAGCAGCCAGGGGGGGCCCGTGAACACTGAAGCTTTCTTT. Translated, it gives CASSQGGPVNTEAFF.

This clone was counted a single time. This rearrangement joins TRBV27 to TRBJ2-2; D is perhaps TRBD2 (6 bases). Germline assignment: CDR1 MNHEY and CDR2 SMNVEV (reference sequence). The length of the CDR3 is 14 residues. V was cut by 6 bases and J by 5 bases, with 13 bases left in between. This CDR3 reads CASSRELGTGELFF. CDR3 bases: TGTGCCAGCAGCCGGGAGTTAGGAACCGGGGAGCTGTTTTTT.

The CDR3 coding sequence is TGTGCCTGGAGTCCTAGGAAAGGGGCTTTTGGAAACACCATATATTTT. Residues: CAWSPRKGAFGNTIYF. The chain combines TRBV30 with TRBJ1-3, with D tentatively TRBD1 (5 bases). The CDR3 has 16 amino acids. Trimming cost V 2 bases and J 3 bases, with 17 bases left between them. The germline V gene has CDR1 GTSNPN and CDR2 SVGIG (reference sequence).

Worth noting for this clone: Other DNA sequences from this sample encode an identical CDR3 as well. The chain has TRBV5-1 and TRBJ2-5; D is uncertain. CDR3 length: 11 residues. The V gene's germline CDR1 is SGHRS and CDR2 YFSETQ. V was pared by 2 bases and J by 5 bases, with 4 bases between. The CDR3 region is CASSFEETQYF. The CDR3 nucleotides are TGCGCCAGCAGCTTTGAGGAGACCCAGTACTTC.